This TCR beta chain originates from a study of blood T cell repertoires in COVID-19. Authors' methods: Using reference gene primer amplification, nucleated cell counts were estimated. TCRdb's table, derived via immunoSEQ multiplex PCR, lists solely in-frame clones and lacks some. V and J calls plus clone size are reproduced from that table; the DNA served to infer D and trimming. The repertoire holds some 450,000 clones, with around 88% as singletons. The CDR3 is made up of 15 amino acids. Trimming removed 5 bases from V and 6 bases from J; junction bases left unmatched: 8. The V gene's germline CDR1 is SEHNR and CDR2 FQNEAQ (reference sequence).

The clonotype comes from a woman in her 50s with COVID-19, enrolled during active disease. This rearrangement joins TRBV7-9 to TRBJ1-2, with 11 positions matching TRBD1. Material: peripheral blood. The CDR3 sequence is CASSPRTGGQHGYTF. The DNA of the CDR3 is TGTGCCAGCAGCCCCCGGACAGGGGGCCAGCATGGCTACACCTTC.